The clone carrying this T cell receptor beta chain showed up many times. The antigen is unknown. Constant-region reverse primers amplified full-length variable regions, followed by semi-nested Nested Universal Primer A PCR. In TCRdb, the 5' RACE reads were re-called with MiXCR into one record per CDR3 protein. The sample carries 10,000 to 13,000 distinct CDR3 sequences, approximately 17% recorded once. Germline CDR1 and CDR2: DFQATT and SNEGSKA (reference sequence). The CDR3 covers 12 residues. Unmatched junction bases numbered 2, after V lost 3 bases and J lost 4 bases. Study-wide results and caveats: Tumor Treg TCRs overlapped most with tumor naive CD4+ cells. Whole repertoires were not studied in the larger cohort, only one V-J beta rearrangement.

Treg sorting used a CD4+CD25+CD127-/low gate. This sequence was found in a female donor with breast cancer. The sample comprised Tregs sorted from a lymph node. The V and J genes are TRBV20-1 and TRBJ1-1; 7 bases line up with TRBD1. In DNA, the CDR3 is TGCAGTGCTAGGACAGGGAGCACTGAAGCTTTCTTT. Amino acid sequence: CSARTGSTEAFF.